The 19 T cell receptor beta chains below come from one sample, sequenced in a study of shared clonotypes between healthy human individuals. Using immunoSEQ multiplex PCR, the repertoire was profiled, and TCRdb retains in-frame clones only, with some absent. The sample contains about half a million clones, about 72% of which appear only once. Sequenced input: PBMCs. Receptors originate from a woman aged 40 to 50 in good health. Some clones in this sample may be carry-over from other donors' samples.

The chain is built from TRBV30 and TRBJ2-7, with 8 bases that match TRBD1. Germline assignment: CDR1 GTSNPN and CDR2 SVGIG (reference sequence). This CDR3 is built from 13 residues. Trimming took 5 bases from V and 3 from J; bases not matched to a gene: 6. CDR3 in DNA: TGTGCCTGGGGGGGGACAGGACTCTACGAGCAGTACTTC. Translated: CAWGGTGLYEQYF.

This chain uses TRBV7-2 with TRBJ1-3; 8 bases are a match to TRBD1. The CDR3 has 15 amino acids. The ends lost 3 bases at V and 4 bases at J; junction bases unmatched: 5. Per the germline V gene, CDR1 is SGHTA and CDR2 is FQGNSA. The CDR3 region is CASSLLRTGGNTIYF. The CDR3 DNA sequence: TGTGCCAGCAGCTTGCTAAGGACAGGGGGAAACACCATATATTTT.

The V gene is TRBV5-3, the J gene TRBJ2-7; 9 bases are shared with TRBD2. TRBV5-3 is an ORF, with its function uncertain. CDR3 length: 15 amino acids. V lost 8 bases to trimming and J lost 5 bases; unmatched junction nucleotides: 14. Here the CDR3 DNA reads TGTGCCAGCAGCCGTAGCGGGAGTGCGTTCCACGAGCAGTACTTC. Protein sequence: CASSRSGSAFHEQYF.

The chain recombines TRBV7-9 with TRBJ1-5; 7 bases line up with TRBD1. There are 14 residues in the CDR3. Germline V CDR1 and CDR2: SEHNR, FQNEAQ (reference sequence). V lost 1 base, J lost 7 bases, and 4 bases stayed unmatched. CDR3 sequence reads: CASSLGQGGQPQHF. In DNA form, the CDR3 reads TGTGCCAGCAGCTTAGGACAGGGAGGCCAGCCCCAGCATTTT.

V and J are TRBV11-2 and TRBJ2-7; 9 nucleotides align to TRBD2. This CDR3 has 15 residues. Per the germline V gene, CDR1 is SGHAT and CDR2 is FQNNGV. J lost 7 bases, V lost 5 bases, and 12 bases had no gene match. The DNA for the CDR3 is TGTGCCAGCAGCCCTCGTCTAGCGGGGACCTCTGAGCAGTACTTC. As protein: CASSPRLAGTSEQYF.

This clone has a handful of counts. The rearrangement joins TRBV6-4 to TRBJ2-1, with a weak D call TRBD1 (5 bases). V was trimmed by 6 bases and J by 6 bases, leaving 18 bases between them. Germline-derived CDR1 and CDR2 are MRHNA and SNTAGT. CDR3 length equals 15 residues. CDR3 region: CASSPQGDNTNEQFF. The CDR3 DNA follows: TGTGCCAGCAGCCCCCAGGGTGATAACACCAATGAGCAGTTCTTC.

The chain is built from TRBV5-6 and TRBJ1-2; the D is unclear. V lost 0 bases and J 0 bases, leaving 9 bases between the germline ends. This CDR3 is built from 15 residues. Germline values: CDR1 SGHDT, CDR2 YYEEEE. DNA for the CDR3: TGTGCCAGCAGCTTGGTCCCTGATCCTAACTATGGCTACACCTTC. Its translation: CASSLVPDPNYGYTF.

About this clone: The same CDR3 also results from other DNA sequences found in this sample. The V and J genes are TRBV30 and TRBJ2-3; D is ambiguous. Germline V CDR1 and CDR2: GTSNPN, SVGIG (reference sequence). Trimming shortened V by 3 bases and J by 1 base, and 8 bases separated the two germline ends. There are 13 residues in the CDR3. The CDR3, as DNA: TGTGCCTGGAGGGATAGAGGCACAGATACGCAGTATTTT. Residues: CAWRDRGTDTQYF.

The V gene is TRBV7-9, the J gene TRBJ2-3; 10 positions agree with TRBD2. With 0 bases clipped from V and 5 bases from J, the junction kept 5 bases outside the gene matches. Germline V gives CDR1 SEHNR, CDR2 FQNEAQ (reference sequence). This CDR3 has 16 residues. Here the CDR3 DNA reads TGTGCCAGCAGCTTAGCGAGCGGGAGGGTGGGAGATACGCAGTATTTT. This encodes CASSLASGRVGDTQYF.

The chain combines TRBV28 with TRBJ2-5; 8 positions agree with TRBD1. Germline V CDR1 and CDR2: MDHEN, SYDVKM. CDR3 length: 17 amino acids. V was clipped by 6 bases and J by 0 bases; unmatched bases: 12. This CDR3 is CASRDYGTGPYQETQYF. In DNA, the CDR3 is TGTGCCAGCAGAGATTACGGGACAGGTCCATACCAAGAGACCCAGTACTTC.

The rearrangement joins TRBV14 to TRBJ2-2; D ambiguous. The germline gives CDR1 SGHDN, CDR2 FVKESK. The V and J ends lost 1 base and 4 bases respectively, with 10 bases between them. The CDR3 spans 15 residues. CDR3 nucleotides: TGTGCCAGCAGCCAAGTGAATCGGCCCACCGGGGAGCTGTTTTTT. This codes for CASSQVNRPTGELFF. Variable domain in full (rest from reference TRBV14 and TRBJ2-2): EAGVTQFPSHSVIEKGQTVTLRCDPISGHDNLYWYRRVMGKEIKFLLHFVKESKQDESGMPNNRFLAERTGGTYSTLKVQPAELEDSGVYFCASSQVNRPTGELFFGEGSRLTVL.

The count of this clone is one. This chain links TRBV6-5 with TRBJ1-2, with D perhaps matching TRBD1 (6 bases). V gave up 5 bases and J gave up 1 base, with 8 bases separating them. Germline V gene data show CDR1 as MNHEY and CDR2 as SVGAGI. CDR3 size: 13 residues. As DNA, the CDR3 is TGTGCCAGCAGTAACAGGGTTAACTATGGCTACACCTTC. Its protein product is CASSNRVNYGYTF.

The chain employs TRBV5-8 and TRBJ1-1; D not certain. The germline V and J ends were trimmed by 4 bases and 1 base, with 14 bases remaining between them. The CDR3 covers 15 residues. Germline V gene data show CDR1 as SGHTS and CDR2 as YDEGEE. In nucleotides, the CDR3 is TGTGCCAGCAGCCTCCTGTTGATCGGGAACACTGAAGCTTTCTTT. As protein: CASSLLLIGNTEAFF.

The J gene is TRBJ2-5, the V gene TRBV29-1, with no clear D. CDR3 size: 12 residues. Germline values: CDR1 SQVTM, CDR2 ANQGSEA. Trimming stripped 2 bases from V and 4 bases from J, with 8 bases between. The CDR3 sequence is CSVEIWGETQYF. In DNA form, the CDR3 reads TGCAGCGTTGAAATCTGGGGAGAGACCCAGTACTTC.

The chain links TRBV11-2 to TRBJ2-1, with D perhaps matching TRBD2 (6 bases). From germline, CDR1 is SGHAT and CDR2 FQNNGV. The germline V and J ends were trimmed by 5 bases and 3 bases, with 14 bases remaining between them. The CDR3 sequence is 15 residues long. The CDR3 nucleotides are TGTGCCAGCAGCGCGAGCGGGTCCTTCTACAATGAGCAGTTCTTC. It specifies CASSASGSFYNEQFF.

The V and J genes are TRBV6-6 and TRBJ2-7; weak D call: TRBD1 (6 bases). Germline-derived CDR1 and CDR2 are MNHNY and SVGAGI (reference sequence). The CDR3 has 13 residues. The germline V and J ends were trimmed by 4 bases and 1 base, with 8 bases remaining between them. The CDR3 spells CASSSTGSYEQYF. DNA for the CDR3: TGTGCCAGCAGTTCGACAGGTTCCTACGAGCAGTACTTC.

The CDR3: CASSFWAGAGNTIYF. CDR3 DNA: TGTGCCAGCAGCTTTTGGGCAGGGGCTGGAAACACCATATATTTT. The chain carries TRBV5-6 and TRBJ1-3, with D possibly TRBD1 on 6 matching bases. CDR3 length: 15 amino acids. The germline V gene has CDR1 SGHDT and CDR2 YYEEEE. V was clipped by 2 bases and J by 2 bases, with 11 bases between them.

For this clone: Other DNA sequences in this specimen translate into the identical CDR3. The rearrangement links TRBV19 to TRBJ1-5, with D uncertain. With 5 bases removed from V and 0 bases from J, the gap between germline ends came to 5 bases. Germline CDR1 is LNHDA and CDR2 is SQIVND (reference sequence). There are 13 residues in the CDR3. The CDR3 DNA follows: TGTGCCAGTAGTGGGGATAGCAATCAGCCCCAGCATTTT. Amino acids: CASSGDSNQPQHF. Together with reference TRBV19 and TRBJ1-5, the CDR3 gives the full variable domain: DGGITQSPKYLFRKEGQNVTLSCEQNLNHDAMYWYRQDPGQGLRLIYYSQIVNDFQKGDIAEGYSVSREKKESFPLTVTSAQKNPTAFYLCASSGDSNQPQHFGDGTRLSIL.

The CDR3 loop reads CASSLPSGAGTLGEQYF. The CDR3 DNA sequence: TGTGCCAGCAGCTTACCCTCGGGTGCCGGGACCTTGGGAGAGCAGTACTTC. The chain uses TRBV13 and TRBJ2-7; D could derive from TRBD1 or TRBD2 (5 bases each). The V end was cut by 2 bases, the J end by 7 bases, with 24 bases between. This CDR3 spans 17 amino acids. Germline loops: CDR1 PRHDT, CDR2 FYEKMQ (reference sequence).